What follows are 27 T cell receptor beta chains derived from one specimen sequenced in a study of chemoradiotherapy in HPV16-positive cancers. This table comes from immunoSEQ multiplex PCR, and its TCRdb copy is limited to in-frame clones, with some not included. The sample yields 6,000 to 8,000 clones, nearly 80% seen once. Sample acquisition took place from a patient who underwent chemoradiotherapy. These TCRs come from a human donor with HPV-associated anogenital cancer.

The genes are TRBV28 and TRBJ1-1; D unclear. CDR1 MDHEN and CDR2 SYDVKM come from the germline V gene. V was clipped by 3 bases and J by 3 bases, with 5 bases between them. The CDR3 extends over 12 amino acids. In DNA, the CDR3 is TGTGCCAGCAGTTTGCAGCACACTGAAGCTTTCTTT. Translating gives CASSLQHTEAFF.

The genes are TRBV4-2 and TRBJ2-2; 8 bases align to TRBD1. The CDR3 consists of 18 residues. Unmatched junction bases numbered 7, after V lost 0 bases and J lost 1 base. Germline V gene sequence: CDR1 LGHNA, CDR2 YNFKEQ. The CDR3 bases are TGTGCCAGCAGCCAAGATTCGGTCGACAGGGGGAACACCGGGGAGCTGTTTTTT. Protein product: CASSQDSVDRGNTGELFF.

J is TRBJ1-4 and V is TRBV2; 8 nucleotides line up with TRBD1. This CDR3 region has 16 residues. V was pared by 4 bases and J by 0 bases, with 4 bases of the junction left unmatched. Germline lookup yields CDR1 SNHLY and CDR2 FYNNEI. This CDR3 reads CASSGDRFATNEKLFF. The CDR3 DNA is TGTGCCAGCAGTGGGGACAGGTTTGCAACTAATGAAAAACTGTTTTTT.

The V call is TRBV27, the J call TRBJ1-2, with a weak D call TRBD1 (6 bases). V lost 5 bases to trimming and J lost 5 bases, with 18 bases between them. The CDR3 totals 15 residues. The germline CDR1 and CDR2 sequences are MNHEY and SMNVEV (reference sequence). CDR3 residues: CASSTRQVQPYGYTF. The CDR3 DNA is TGTGCCAGCAGTACCCGACAGGTACAACCTTATGGCTACACCTTC.

The gene calls are TRBV27 and TRBJ2-7, with 11 positions matching TRBD2. Germline assignment: CDR1 MNHEY and CDR2 SMNVEV (reference sequence). The CDR3 has 17 amino acids. J was trimmed by 7 bases and V by 0 bases; bases with no gene match: 11. Here the CDR3 DNA reads TGTGCCAGCAGTTTATCGGCTGGACTAGCGGGCTCAAGGGAGCAGTACTTC. It translates to CASSLSAGLAGSREQYF.

This clone was recorded a few times. The chain employs TRBV19 and TRBJ1-4, with 11 bases identical to TRBD1. CDR1 and CDR2 (germline): LNHDA, SQIVND (reference sequence). This CDR3 is 14 amino acids long. Germline trimming cut 7 bases from V and 7 bases from J; bases unmatched to any gene: 5. The CDR3 DNA reads as TGTGCCAGTAAGAGTGGGACAGGGGGTGAAAAACTGTTTTTT. Its translation: CASKSGTGGEKLFF.

The J gene is TRBJ1-5, the V gene TRBV2; TRBD1 might be the D (6 bases). The CDR3 sequence is 12 residues long. Trimming took off 3 bases at V and 6 bases at J, with 6 bases between the two ends. In germline, CDR1 is SNHLY, CDR2 FYNNEI. As DNA, the CDR3 is TGTGCCAGCAGTGAGGACAGTCAGCCCCAGCATTTT. This codes for CASSEDSQPQHF.

The chain uses TRBV2 and TRBJ1-5, with a possible D match to TRBD1 (6 bases). The CDR3 contains 14 residues. The V end lost 4 bases, the J end lost 2 bases, and 9 bases lay between the germline ends. Per germline, CDR1 SNHLY and CDR2 FYNNEI. The CDR3 sequence: CASSARGGNQPQHF. DNA of the CDR3: TGTGCCAGCAGTGCAAGGGGGGGCAATCAGCCCCAGCATTTT.

This clone was observed a few times. The chain employs TRBV28 and TRBJ1-5, with D possibly matching TRBD1 (6 bases). V lost 6 bases and J 5 bases, leaving 14 bases between the germline ends. This CDR3 region has 14 residues. Germline CDR1 and CDR2: MDHEN and SYDVKM. The CDR3 loop reads CASSTGQGYQPQHF. The DNA for the CDR3 is TGTGCCAGCAGCACGGGACAAGGATATCAGCCCCAGCATTTT.

The genes are TRBV13 and TRBJ1-3; D is ambiguous. Germline CDR1 PRHDT, CDR2 FYEKMQ (reference sequence). The CDR3 length is 15 residues. V lost 4 bases and J lost 0, with 10 bases in between. DNA of the CDR3: TGTGCCAGCAGCTCGGGCCTTAGCTCTGGAAACACCATATATTTT. As protein: CASSSGLSSGNTIYF.

The chain links TRBV28 to TRBJ1-2; D possibly corresponds to TRBD1 (6 bases). The CDR3 loop spans 12 amino acids. Germline values: CDR1 MDHEN, CDR2 SYDVKM. The V gene lost 5 bases and the J gene lost 10 bases, with 14 bases spanning the gap. The CDR3 DNA reads TGTGCCAGCAGTGGCAACAGGGACTCCTACACCTTC. It encodes CASSGNRDSYTF.

The V call is TRBV7-9, the J call TRBJ1-4, with a tentative D call TRBD1 (5 bases). The germline V gene has CDR1 SEHNR and CDR2 FQNEAQ (reference sequence). The CDR3 is made up of 16 amino acids. The V gene lost 5 bases and the J gene lost 3 bases, with 16 bases spanning the gap. Here the CDR3 reads CASSPGPGGANEKLFF. In DNA form, the CDR3 reads TGTGCCAGCAGCCCTGGACCCGGGGGAGCTAATGAAAAACTGTTTTTT.

The chain employs TRBV6-5 and TRBJ2-7; a possible D gene is TRBD2 (6 bases). V was cut by 2 bases and J by 4 bases, with 12 bases left in between. CDR3 length: 14 amino acids. Germline values: CDR1 MNHEY, CDR2 SVGAGI. The CDR3 DNA reads as TGTGCCAGCAGTTACGGGGCAGGGACTTACGAGCAGTACTTC. It encodes CASSYGAGTYEQYF.

The chain links TRBV10-3 to TRBJ1-1, with D possibly matching TRBD1 (6 bases). Trimming removed 5 bases from V and 4 bases from J, with 11 bases in between. The germline V gene has CDR1 ENHRY and CDR2 SYGVKD. The CDR3 runs to 13 residues. CDR3 DNA: TGTGCCATCAGTACAGGGTTCATCACTGAAGCTTTCTTT. It codes for CAISTGFITEAFF.

This clone was detected once. The chain combines TRBV10-3 with TRBJ2-5; 8 nucleotides line up with TRBD2. The junction had 8 bases not matched to a gene; V was cut back by 3 bases and J by 5 bases. Looked up from germline, CDR1 is ENHRY and CDR2 is SYGVKD. The CDR3 totals 15 residues. In DNA form, the CDR3 reads TGTGCCATCAGTGATTCGGGGGGGCCTGGGGAGACCCAGTACTTC. It specifies CAISDSGGPGETQYF.

The J gene is TRBJ1-5, the V gene TRBV19; 9 positions match TRBD1. The CDR3 covers 17 residues. The germline V gene has CDR1 LNHDA and CDR2 SQIVND (reference sequence). The V segment lost 4 bases and the J segment 3 bases; nucleotides outside the gene matches: 10. The CDR3: CASSRGQGYDNNQPQHF. The DNA of the CDR3 is TGTGCCAGTAGTAGGGGACAGGGTTATGATAACAATCAGCCCCAGCATTTT.

The CDR3 coding sequence is TGTGCCAGCAGTCAGACGGGGGAGACCCAGTACTTC. Residues: CASSQTGETQYF. This chain joins TRBV28 and TRBJ2-5, with D possibly TRBD2 on 5 matching bases. V lost 5 bases and J 5 bases, leaving 9 bases between the germline ends. Germline lookup yields CDR1 MDHEN and CDR2 SYDVKM. The CDR3 is made up of 12 amino acids.

This chain uses TRBV2 with TRBJ1-5; 9 nucleotides match TRBD1. V dropped 8 bases and J dropped 9; count of bases not matched to a gene: 14. CDR3 length: 15 amino acids. Germline loops: CDR1 SNHLY, CDR2 FYNNEI. CDR3 region: CASAHRDRVHPPQHF. CDR3 DNA: TGTGCCAGCGCACACCGGGACAGGGTTCATCCGCCCCAGCATTTT.

The genes are TRBV4-1 and TRBJ2-7; D remains ambiguous. Germline V gene lookup returns CDR1 MGHRA and CDR2 YSYEKL. V lost 3 bases and J lost 3, with 12 bases in between. This CDR3 region has 14 residues. CDR3 sequence: CASSQHNPDYEQYF. CDR3 nucleotides: TGCGCCAGCAGCCAGCACAATCCGGACTACGAGCAGTACTTC.

The chain employs TRBV5-6 and TRBJ1-5; possibly TRBD1 for D (5 bases). Germline lookup yields CDR1 SGHDT and CDR2 YYEEEE. The CDR3 extends over 17 amino acids. Trimming cost V 3 bases and J 5 bases, with 21 bases left between them. The CDR3 reads CASSSYTRTPGDQPQHF. The CDR3 bases are TGTGCCAGCAGCTCGTACACTCGGACGCCGGGGGATCAGCCCCAGCATTTT.

This chain uses TRBV27 with TRBJ1-5, with 8 bases that match TRBD1. J was trimmed by 4 bases and V by 6 bases; bases with no gene match: 2. The CDR3 totals 13 residues. The germline CDR1 and CDR2 sequences are MNHEY and SMNVEV (reference sequence). CDR3 DNA sequence: TGTGCCAGCAGAAGGACAGGGAATCAGCCCCAGCATTTT. This gives the protein CASRRTGNQPQHF.

The chain recombines TRBV28 with TRBJ2-1; TRBD1 matches at 7 bases. The CDR3 covers 15 residues. Per the germline V gene, CDR1 is MDHEN and CDR2 is SYDVKM. Unmatched junction bases numbered 14, after V lost 6 bases and J lost 9 bases. CDR3 DNA sequence: TGTGCCAGCAGGACCGGGACAGTTGACTTTGGTGAGCAGTTCTTC. Its translation: CASRTGTVDFGEQFF. The variable domain in full, completed from reference TRBV28 and TRBJ2-1, reads DVKVTQSSRYLVKRTGEKVFLECVQDMDHENMFWYRQDPGLGLRLIYFSYDVKMKEKGDIPEGYSVSREKKERFSLILESASTNQTSMYLCASRTGTVDFGEQFFGPGTRLTVL.

This rearrangement joins TRBV19 to TRBJ1-3; D is ambiguous. This CDR3 contains 15 residues. The germline V and J ends were trimmed by 3 bases and 3 bases, with 12 bases remaining between them. Germline V gene sequence: CDR1 LNHDA, CDR2 SQIVND (reference sequence). The DNA for the CDR3 is TGTGCCAGTAGTATCGGATCGTGGGGTGGAAACACCATATATTTT. It translates to CASSIGSWGGNTIYF. The variable domain in full, with the rest retrieved from reference TRBV19 and TRBJ1-3, is DGGITQSPKYLFRKEGQNVTLSCEQNLNHDAMYWYRQDPGQGLRLIYYSQIVNDFQKGDIAEGYSVSREKKESFPLTVTSAQKNPTAFYLCASSIGSWGGNTIYFGEGSWLTVV.

The chain links TRBV6-6 to TRBJ1-1; possibly TRBD1 for D (5 bases). The V end was cut by 5 bases, the J end by 1 base, with 11 bases between. This CDR3 region has 14 residues. The germline V gene encodes CDR1 MNHNY and CDR2 SVGAGI (reference sequence). The CDR3: CASSQGLKNTEAFF. In nucleotides, the CDR3 is TGTGCCAGCAGTCAGGGACTGAAGAACACTGAAGCTTTCTTT.

V gene TRBV30 combines with J gene TRBJ1-5; D ambiguous. CDR3 length: 13 amino acids. V shed 2 bases and J shed 3 bases, with 8 bases lying between them. From germline, CDR1 is GTSNPN and CDR2 SVGIG (reference sequence). This chain's CDR3 is CAWSLVNNQPQHF. CDR3 nucleotide sequence: TGTGCCTGGAGTTTAGTTAACAATCAGCCCCAGCATTTT.

The sample holds one count of this clone. The genes are TRBV4-3 and TRBJ1-2; TRBD1 is a possible D gene (6 bases). The CDR3 sequence is 16 residues long. The germline V and J ends were trimmed by 0 bases and 2 bases, with 13 bases remaining between them. Germline V lookup: CDR1 LGHNA, CDR2 YSLEER. The CDR3 DNA follows: TGCGCCAGCAGCCAAGATCTGGACAGATCCAACTATGGCTACACCTTC. It yields the protein CASSQDLDRSNYGYTF.

By sample fraction, this clone is large. The V and J genes are TRBV2 and TRBJ2-7; tentative D call: TRBD1 (5 bases). The CDR3 runs to 15 residues. V lost 5 bases and J 7 bases, leaving 21 bases between the germline ends. The germline CDR1 and CDR2 sequences are SNHLY and FYNNEI. CDR3 sequence (DNA): TGTGCCAGCAGTAGTCCACAGGCGCCATTGGGGGAGCAGTACTTC. Translation gives CASSSPQAPLGEQYF.